These 14 T cell receptor beta chains share one sample of origin, sequenced in a study of blood T cell repertoires in COVID-19. Clones were read by immunoSEQ multiplex PCR, and TCRdb kept only the in-frame ones, dropping some. Seen here are around 220,000 clones, 65% to 85% observed once, and the top ten hold roughly 6.2%. Source material: PBMCs or T cells enriched from blood (not recorded which). These receptors originate from a woman in her forties who had recovered from COVID-19.

The chain carries TRBV30 and TRBJ1-6; D remains unclear. Germline values: CDR1 GTSNPN, CDR2 SVGIG (reference sequence). The CDR3 is made up of 17 amino acids. V was shortened by 1 base and J by 8 bases, with 21 bases between the two germline ends. CDR3 protein: CAWSARVTARLDSPLHF. Written as DNA, the CDR3 is TGTGCCTGGAGTGCGAGGGTAACAGCCCGGCTGGATTCACCCCTCCACTTT. The full variable domain, its missing parts supplied by reference TRBV30 and TRBJ1-6, is SQTIHQWPATLVQPVGSPLSLECTVEGTSNPNLYWYRQAAGRGLQLLFYSVGIGQISSEVPQNLSASRPQDRQFILSSKKLLLSDSGFYLCAWSARVTARLDSPLHFGNGTRLTVT.

The chain is built from TRBV9 and TRBJ2-3; 8 bases are shared with TRBD2. With V trimmed by 3 bases and J by 4 bases, 16 bases remained unmatched. The length of the CDR3 is 18 residues. Germline assignment: CDR1 SGDLS and CDR2 YYNGEE. For the CDR3, the DNA is TGTGCCAGCAGCGGGCTGGGCGGGACTAGGGAGTATTCAGATACGCAGTATTTT. Its translation is CASSGLGGTREYSDTQYF.

The chain joins TRBV25-1 to TRBJ1-4, with D perhaps TRBD1 (5 bases). The germline V gene has CDR1 MGHDK and CDR2 SYGVNS. The ends were cut back, 5 bases at V and 7 bases at J, with 14 bases in the middle. The CDR3 runs 14 residues. CDR3 coding DNA: TGTGCCAGCAGTTCAGGGATTCGTGGTGAAAAACTGTTTTTT. Its protein is CASSSGIRGEKLFF.

This chain uses TRBV6-5 with TRBJ2-1; TRBD2 is a possible D gene (6 bases). The CDR3 consists of 13 residues. Trimming cost V 6 bases and J 6 bases, with 12 bases left between them. Per germline, CDR1 MNHEY and CDR2 SVGAGI. CDR3 sequence reads: CASRKSSGNEQFF. CDR3 bases: TGTGCCAGCAGAAAGAGTAGCGGCAATGAGCAGTTCTTC.

V and J are TRBV7-8 and TRBJ2-7, with TRBD1 as a possible D gene (6 bases). The length of the CDR3 is 18 residues. CDR1 is SGHVS and CDR2 is FQNEAQ in the germline V gene. The V end lost 0 bases, the J end lost 1 base, and 19 bases lay between the germline ends. DNA of the CDR3: TGTGCCAGCAGCTTAGCTAGGACAGCGTATCAGCTTTCCTACGAGCAGTACGTC. Translating gives CASSLARTAYQLSYEQYV.

The chain is built from TRBV30 and TRBJ2-7, with a tentative D call TRBD2 (5 bases). Trimming took 4 bases from V and 5 from J, leaving 12 bases between them. Germline CDR1 and CDR2: GTSNPN and SVGIG (reference sequence). This CDR3 has 12 amino acids. The CDR3 bases are TGTGCCTGGACACTAGTTGGGCACGAGCAGTACTTC. Protein: CAWTLVGHEQYF. The entire variable domain, with the rest obtained from reference TRBV30 and TRBJ2-7, is as follows: SQTIHQWPATLVQPVGSPLSLECTVEGTSNPNLYWYRQAAGRGLQLLFYSVGIGQISSEVPQNLSASRPQDRQFILSSKKLLLSDSGFYLCAWTLVGHEQYFGPGTRLTVT.

The chain couples TRBV15 to TRBJ1-4; D not certain. This CDR3 is built from 17 residues. Germline CDR1 and CDR2: LNHNV and YYDKDF (reference sequence). V shed 3 bases and J shed 5 bases, with 19 bases lying between them. This CDR3 is CATSRRWGEVNNEKLFF. The CDR3 DNA sequence: TGTGCCACCAGCAGGAGATGGGGAGAGGTAAACAATGAAAAACTGTTTTTT. The complete variable domain, with remaining parts taken from reference TRBV15 and TRBJ1-4, reads DAMVIQNPRYQVTQFGKPVTLSCSQTLNHNVMYWYQQKSSQAPKLLFHYYDKDFNNEADTPDNFQSRRPNTSFCFLDIRSPGLGDTAMYLCATSRRWGEVNNEKLFFGSGTQLSVL.

V usage is TRBV3-1 (or the pseudogene TRBV3-2) and J usage is TRBJ2-5; the match to TRBD2 covers 12 bases. Germline V gene sequence: CDR1 LGHDT, CDR2 YNNKEL (reference sequence). Trimming at V came to 6 bases and at J to 5 bases, leaving 10 bases not matched to a gene. The CDR3 has 16 residues. The CDR3 region has the DNA TGTGCCAGCAGGGGCCGAGGACTAGCGGGACGGGAGACCCAGTACTTC. This codes for CASRGRGLAGRETQYF.

The V gene is TRBV5-6, the J gene TRBJ1-1, with D hard to call. Trimming took 0 bases from V and 6 from J, leaving 9 bases between them. Germline lookup yields CDR1 SGHDT and CDR2 YYEEEE. CDR3 length equals 13 residues. The CDR3 loop is CASSLGVQPEAFF. The DNA for the CDR3 is TGTGCCAGCAGCTTGGGAGTCCAACCTGAAGCTTTCTTT.

In regard to this clone: This sample also contains other DNA sequences that code for the same CDR3. The DNA of the CDR3 is TGCGCCAGCAGCCCGGGGACTAGCGGCACAGATACGCAGTATTTT. The encoded protein is CASSPGTSGTDTQYF. V usage is TRBV5-1 and J usage is TRBJ2-3; 10 nucleotides match TRBD2. V trimming: 4 bases; J trimming: 1 base; junction bases outside the gene matches: 3. This CDR3 is 15 amino acids long. The germline V gene encodes CDR1 SGHRS and CDR2 YFSETQ.

CDR3 loop: CASSGGTSGRTGELFF. In DNA, the CDR3 is TGCGCCAGCAGCGGAGGGACTAGCGGGAGGACCGGGGAGCTGTTTTTT. V and J are TRBV5-1 and TRBJ2-2, with TRBD2 matching 15 bases. V lost 4 bases, J lost 5 bases, and 3 bases stayed unmatched. This CDR3 has 16 residues. From germline, CDR1 is SGHRS and CDR2 YFSETQ.

The chain's CDR3 is CASSLVAGPETQYF. CDR3 sequence (DNA): TGCGCCAGCAGCTTGGTTGCGGGGCCAGAGACCCAGTACTTC. V gene TRBV5-1 combines with J gene TRBJ2-5, with D possibly being TRBD2 (6 bases). CDR3 length: 14 amino acids. The V gene lost 0 bases and the J gene lost 4 bases, with 10 bases spanning the gap. Per germline, CDR1 SGHRS and CDR2 YFSETQ.

This chain joins TRBV18 and TRBJ1-4; D not resolved. The CDR3 runs 14 residues. Germline V gives CDR1 KGHSH, CDR2 LQKENI. V was trimmed by 0 bases and J by 4 bases, leaving 6 bases between them. The CDR3 coding sequence is TGTGCCAGCTCACCACCGTCAATTAATGAAAAACTGTTTTTT. This gives the protein CASSPPSINEKLFF.

This chain links TRBV11-2 with TRBJ2-7; D unclear. The CDR3 is 18 residues long. V lost 5 bases and J lost 4, with 27 bases in between. Per the germline V gene, CDR1 is SGHAT and CDR2 is FQNNGV. CDR3 amino acids: CASSQKSKARLGIYEQYF. The CDR3 DNA reads as TGTGCCAGCAGCCAAAAATCTAAAGCCAGACTTGGTATATACGAGCAGTACTTC.